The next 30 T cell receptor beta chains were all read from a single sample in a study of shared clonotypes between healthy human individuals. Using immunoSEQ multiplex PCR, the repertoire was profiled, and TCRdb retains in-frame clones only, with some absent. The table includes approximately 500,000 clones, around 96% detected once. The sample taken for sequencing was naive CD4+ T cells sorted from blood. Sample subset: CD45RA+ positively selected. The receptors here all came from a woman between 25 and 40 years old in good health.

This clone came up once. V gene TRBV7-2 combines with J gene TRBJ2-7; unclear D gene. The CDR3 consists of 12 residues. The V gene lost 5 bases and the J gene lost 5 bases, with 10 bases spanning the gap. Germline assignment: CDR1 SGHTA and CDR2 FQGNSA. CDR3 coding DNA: TGTGCCAGCAGCCCACGAAGGGACGAGCAGTACTTC. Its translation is CASSPRRDEQYF.

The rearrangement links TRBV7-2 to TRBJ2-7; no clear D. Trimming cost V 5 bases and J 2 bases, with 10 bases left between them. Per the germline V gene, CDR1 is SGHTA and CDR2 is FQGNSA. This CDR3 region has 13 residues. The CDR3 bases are TGTGCCAGCAGCCCCGGTAGGGCCTACGAGCAGTACTTC. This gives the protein CASSPGRAYEQYF.

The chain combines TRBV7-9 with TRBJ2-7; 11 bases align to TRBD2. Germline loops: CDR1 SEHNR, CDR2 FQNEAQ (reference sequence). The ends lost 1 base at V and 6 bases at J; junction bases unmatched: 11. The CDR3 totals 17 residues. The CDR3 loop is CASSLDRLAGKVAEQYF. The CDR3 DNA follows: TGTGCCAGCAGCTTAGACCGACTAGCGGGAAAAGTTGCCGAGCAGTACTTC.

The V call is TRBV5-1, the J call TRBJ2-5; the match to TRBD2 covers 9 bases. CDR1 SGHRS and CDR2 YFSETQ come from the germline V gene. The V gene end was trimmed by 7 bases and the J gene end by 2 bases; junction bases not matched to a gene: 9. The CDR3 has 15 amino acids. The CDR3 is CASQNSGGRQETQYF. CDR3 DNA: TGCGCCAGCCAAAATAGCGGGGGACGACAAGAGACCCAGTACTTC.

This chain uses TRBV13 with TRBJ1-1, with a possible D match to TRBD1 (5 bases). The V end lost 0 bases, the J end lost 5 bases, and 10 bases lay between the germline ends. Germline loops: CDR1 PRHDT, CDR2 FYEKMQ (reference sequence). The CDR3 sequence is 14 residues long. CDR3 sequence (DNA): TGTGCCAGCAGCTTAGGTCAGGGAGGGACTGAAGCTTTCTTT. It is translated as CASSLGQGGTEAFF.

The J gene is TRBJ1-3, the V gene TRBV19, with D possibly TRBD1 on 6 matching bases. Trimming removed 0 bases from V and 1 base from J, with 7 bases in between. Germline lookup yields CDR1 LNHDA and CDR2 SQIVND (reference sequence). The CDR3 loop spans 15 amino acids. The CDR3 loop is CASSIEGASGNTIYF. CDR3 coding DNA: TGTGCCAGTAGTATAGAGGGGGCGTCTGGAAACACCATATATTTT.

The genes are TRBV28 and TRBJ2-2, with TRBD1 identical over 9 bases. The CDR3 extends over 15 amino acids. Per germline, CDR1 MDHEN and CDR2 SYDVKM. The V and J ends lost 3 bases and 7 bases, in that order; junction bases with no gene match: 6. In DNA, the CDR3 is TGTGCCAGCAGTTTTGTGGGACAGGGAAGCGGGGAGCTGTTTTTT. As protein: CASSFVGQGSGELFF.

Here the CDR3 DNA reads TGCGCCAGCAGTGAGTCAGTCGTGCCGGGAGGGCTCGGTGAGCAGTTCTTC. Its translation: CASSESVVPGGLGEQFF. The chain carries TRBV10-2 and TRBJ2-1, with 8 nucleotides matching TRBD2. Trimming removed 0 bases from V and 9 bases from J; junction bases left unmatched: 13. Per the germline V gene, CDR1 is WSHSY and CDR2 is SAAADI. The CDR3 contains 17 residues.

The CDR3 sequence: CASSIVGTGSNEQYF. CDR3 DNA: TGTGCCAGTAGTATCGTGGGGACAGGGAGCAACGAGCAGTACTTC. The chain carries TRBV19 and TRBJ2-7, with 9 bases fitting TRBD1. J gave up 5 bases and V 3 bases, and 8 bases lay outside the gene matches. This CDR3 is 15 amino acids long. CDR1 and CDR2 (germline): LNHDA, SQIVND (reference sequence).

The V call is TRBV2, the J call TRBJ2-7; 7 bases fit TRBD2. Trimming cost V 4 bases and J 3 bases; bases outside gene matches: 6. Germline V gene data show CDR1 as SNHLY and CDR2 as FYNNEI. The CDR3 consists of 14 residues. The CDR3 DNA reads TGTGCCAGCAGTGGTGCTAGCGGATTCTACGAGCAGTACTTC. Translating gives CASSGASGFYEQYF.

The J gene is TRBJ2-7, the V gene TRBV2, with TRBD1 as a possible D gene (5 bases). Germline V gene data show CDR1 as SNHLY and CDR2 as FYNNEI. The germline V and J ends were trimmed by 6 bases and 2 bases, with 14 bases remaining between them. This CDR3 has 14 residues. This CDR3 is CASRTTAITYEQYF. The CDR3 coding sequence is TGTGCCAGCAGGACGACAGCCATTACCTACGAGCAGTACTTC.

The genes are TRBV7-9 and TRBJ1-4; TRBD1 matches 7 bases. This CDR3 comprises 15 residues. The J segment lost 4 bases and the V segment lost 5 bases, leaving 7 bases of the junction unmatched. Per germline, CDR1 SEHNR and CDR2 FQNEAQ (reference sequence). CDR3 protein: CASSPPGQINEKLFF. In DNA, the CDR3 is TGTGCCAGCAGCCCCCCGGGACAGATTAATGAAAAACTGTTTTTT. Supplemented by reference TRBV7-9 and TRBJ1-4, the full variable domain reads DTGVSQNPRHKITKRGQNVTFRCDPISEHNRLYWYRQTLGQGPEFLTYFQNEAQLEKSRLLSDRFSAERPKGSFSTLEIQRTEQGDSAMYLCASSPPGQINEKLFFGSGTQLSVL.

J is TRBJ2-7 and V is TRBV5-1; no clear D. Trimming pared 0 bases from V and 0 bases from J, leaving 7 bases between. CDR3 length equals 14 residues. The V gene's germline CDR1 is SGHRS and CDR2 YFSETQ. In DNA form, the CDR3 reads TGCGCCAGCAGCTTGGCCACTTTCTCCTACGAGCAGTACTTC. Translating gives CASSLATFSYEQYF.

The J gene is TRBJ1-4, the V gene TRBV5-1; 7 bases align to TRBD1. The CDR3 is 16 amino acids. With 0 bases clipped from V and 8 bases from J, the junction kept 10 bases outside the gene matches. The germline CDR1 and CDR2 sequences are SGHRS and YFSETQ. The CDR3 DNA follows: TGCGCCAGCAGCTTGGGAGGTGGCGGGGGACAGGAAAAACTGTTTTTT. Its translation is CASSLGGGGGQEKLFF.

The CDR3: CASARNVGANVLTF. CDR3 in DNA: TGTGCCAGCGCCAGAAATGTTGGGGCCAACGTCCTGACTTTC. This chain joins TRBV5-6 and TRBJ2-6; D call uncertain. The CDR3 contains 14 residues. The V gene's germline CDR1 is SGHDT and CDR2 YYEEEE. With 7 bases removed from V and 3 bases from J, the gap between germline ends came to 11 bases. Combining the CDR3 with reference TRBV5-6 and TRBJ2-6 gives the whole variable domain DAGVTQSPTHLIKTRGQQVTLRCSPKSGHDTVSWYQQALGQGPQFIFQYYEEEERQRGNFPDRFSGHQFPNYSSELNVNALLLGDSALYLCASARNVGANVLTFGAGSRLTVL.

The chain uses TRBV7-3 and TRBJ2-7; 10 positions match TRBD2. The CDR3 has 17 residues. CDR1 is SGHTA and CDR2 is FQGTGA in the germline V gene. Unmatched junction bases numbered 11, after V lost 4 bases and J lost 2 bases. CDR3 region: CASSSALTSGSPYEQYF. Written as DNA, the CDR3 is TGTGCCAGCAGCTCCGCGCTGACTAGCGGGTCCCCCTACGAGCAGTACTTC.

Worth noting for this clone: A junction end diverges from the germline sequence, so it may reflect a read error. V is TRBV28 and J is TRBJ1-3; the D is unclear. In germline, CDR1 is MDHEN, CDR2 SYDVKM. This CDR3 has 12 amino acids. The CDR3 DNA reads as TGTGCCAGCAGTTACCTTGGAAGCACCATATATTTT. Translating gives CASSYLGSTIYF. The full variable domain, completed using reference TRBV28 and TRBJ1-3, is DVKVTQSSRYLVKRTGEKVFLECVQDMDHENMFWYRQDPGLGLRLIYFSYDVKMKEKGDIPEGYSVSREKKERFSLILESASTNQTSMYLCASSYLGSTIYFGEGSWLTVV.

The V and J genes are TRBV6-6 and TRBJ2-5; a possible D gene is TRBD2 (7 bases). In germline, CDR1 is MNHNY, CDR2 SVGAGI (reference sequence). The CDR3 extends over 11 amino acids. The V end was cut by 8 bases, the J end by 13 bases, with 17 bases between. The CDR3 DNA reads TGTGCCAGCCGGACGGCGGGGGCTGCGTACTTC. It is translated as CASRTAGAAYF.

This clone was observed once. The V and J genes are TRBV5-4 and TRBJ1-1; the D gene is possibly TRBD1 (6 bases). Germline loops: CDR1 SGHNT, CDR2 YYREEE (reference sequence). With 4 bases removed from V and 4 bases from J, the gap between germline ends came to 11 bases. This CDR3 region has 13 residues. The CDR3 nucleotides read TGTGCCAGCAGCCGAGGGGGAAGCACTGAAGCTTTCTTT. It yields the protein CASSRGGSTEAFF.

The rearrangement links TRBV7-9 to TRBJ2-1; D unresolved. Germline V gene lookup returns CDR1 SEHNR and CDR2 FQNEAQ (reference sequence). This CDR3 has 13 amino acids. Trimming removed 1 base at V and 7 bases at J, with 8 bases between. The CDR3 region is CASSLDSLNEQFF. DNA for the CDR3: TGTGCCAGCAGCTTAGATAGCTTGAATGAGCAGTTCTTC.

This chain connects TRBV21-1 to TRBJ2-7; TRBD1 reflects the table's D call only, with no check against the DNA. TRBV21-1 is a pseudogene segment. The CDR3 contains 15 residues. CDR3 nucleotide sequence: TGTGCCAGCAGCAAAAAGGGGGAAATGTCCTACGAGCAGTACTTC. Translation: CASSKKGEMSYEQYF.

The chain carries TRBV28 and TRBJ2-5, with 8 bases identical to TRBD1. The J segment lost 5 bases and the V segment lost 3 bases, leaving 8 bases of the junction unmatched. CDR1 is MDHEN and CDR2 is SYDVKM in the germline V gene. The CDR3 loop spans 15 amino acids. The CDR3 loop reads CASSLLGRGLETQYF. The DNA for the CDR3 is TGTGCCAGCAGTTTGCTGGGCAGGGGGCTGGAGACCCAGTACTTC.

In DNA, the CDR3 is TGCGCCACCATTGGACAGTTTAGCTACGAGCAGTACTTC. Translating gives CATIGQFSYEQYF. The chain couples TRBV5-1 to TRBJ2-7; a possible D gene is TRBD1 (6 bases). CDR3 size: 13 residues. Germline CDR1 and CDR2: SGHRS and YFSETQ. Trimming removed 9 bases at V and 3 bases at J, with 16 bases between.

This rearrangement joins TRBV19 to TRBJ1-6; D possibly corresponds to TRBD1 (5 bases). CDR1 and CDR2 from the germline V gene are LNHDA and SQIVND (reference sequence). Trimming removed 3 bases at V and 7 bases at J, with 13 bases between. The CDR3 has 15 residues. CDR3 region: CASSITGTGNSPLHF. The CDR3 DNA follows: TGTGCCAGTAGTATTACGGGGACGGGGAATTCACCCCTCCACTTT.

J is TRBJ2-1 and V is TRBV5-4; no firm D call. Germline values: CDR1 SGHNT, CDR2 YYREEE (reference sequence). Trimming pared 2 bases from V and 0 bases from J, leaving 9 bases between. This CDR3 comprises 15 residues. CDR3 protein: CASSLWLSSYNEQFF. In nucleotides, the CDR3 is TGTGCCAGCAGCTTATGGCTAAGCTCCTACAATGAGCAGTTCTTC.

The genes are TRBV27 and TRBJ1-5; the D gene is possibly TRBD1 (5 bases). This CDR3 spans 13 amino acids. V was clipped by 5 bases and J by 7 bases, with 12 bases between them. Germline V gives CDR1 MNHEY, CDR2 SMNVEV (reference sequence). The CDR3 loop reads CASSSTWGQPQHF. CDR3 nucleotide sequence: TGTGCCAGCAGTAGTACATGGGGCCAGCCCCAGCATTTT.

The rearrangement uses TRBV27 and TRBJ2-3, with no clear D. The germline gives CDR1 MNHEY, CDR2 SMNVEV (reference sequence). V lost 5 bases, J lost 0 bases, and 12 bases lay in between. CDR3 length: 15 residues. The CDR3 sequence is CASSEPSLSTDTQYF. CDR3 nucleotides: TGTGCCAGCAGTGAACCAAGTCTGAGCACAGATACGCAGTATTTT.

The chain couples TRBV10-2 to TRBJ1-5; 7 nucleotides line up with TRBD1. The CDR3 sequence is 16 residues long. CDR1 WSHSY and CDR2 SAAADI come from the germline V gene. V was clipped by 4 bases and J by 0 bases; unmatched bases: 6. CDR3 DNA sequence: TGCGCCAGCAGTGCACCGACAGGGAATAGCAATCAGCCCCAGCATTTT. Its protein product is CASSAPTGNSNQPQHF.

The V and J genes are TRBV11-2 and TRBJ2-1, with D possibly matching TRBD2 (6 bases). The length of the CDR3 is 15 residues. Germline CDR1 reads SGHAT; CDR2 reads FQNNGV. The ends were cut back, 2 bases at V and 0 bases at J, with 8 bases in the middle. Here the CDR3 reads CASSLFGSSYNEQFF. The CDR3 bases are TGTGCCAGCAGCTTATTCGGGAGCTCCTACAATGAGCAGTTCTTC.

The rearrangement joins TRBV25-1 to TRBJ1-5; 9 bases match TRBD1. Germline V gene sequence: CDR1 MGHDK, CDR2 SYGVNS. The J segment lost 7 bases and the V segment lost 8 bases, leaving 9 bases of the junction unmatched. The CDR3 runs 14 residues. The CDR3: CASAGTGRLQPQHF. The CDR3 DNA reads TGTGCCAGCGCCGGGACAGGGAGGCTACAGCCCCAGCATTTT. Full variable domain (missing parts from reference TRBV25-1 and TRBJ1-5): EADIYQTPRYLVIGTGKKITLECSQTMGHDKMYWYQQDPGMELHLIHYSYGVNSTEKGDLSSESTVSRIRTEHFPLTLESARPSHTSQYLCASAGTGRLQPQHFGDGTRLSIL.